This TCR beta chain was captured in a study of blood T cell repertoires in COVID-19. Overall study context: The United States, Italy and Spain were the sources of the acute and convalescent COVID-19 samples. The cDNA or gDNA used as material had been derived from T cells, B-cell-depleted T cells, or PBMCs.

The CDR3 length is 14 residues. The germline gives CDR1 MNHEY, CDR2 SVGAGI. V lost 8 bases, J lost 1 base, and 5 bases stayed unmatched. Sequencing was performed with immunoSEQ multiplex PCR; in TCRdb, only in-frame clones are kept and a portion is missing. The sample holds roughly 380,000 clones; 85% are singletons and the top ten take roughly 3.7%. A single count supports this clone. Material for sequencing was peripheral blood. V gene TRBV6-5 combines with J gene TRBJ2-5, with 9 positions matching TRBD1. This TCR was sampled from a woman aged 18-35 years with acute or convalescent COVID-19. Written as DNA, the CDR3 is TGTGCCAGCGGGAGGGACAGGGCCCAAGAGACCCAGTACTTC. Protein: CASGRDRAQETQYF.